This T cell receptor beta chain was sequenced in a study of T cell repertoires and HLA-DP antigens. For this clone: Its specificity is not known.

The germline V gene has CDR1 SGHTA and CDR2 FQGNSA. CDR3 length: 14 amino acids. J was trimmed by 6 bases and V by 3 bases; bases with no gene match: 3. Sequencing was performed with immunoSEQ multiplex PCR; in TCRdb, only in-frame clones are kept and a portion is missing. The profile shows about 73,000 clones, about four fifths of them singletons. This chain joins TRBV7-2 and TRBJ1-1; 11 nucleotides align to TRBD1. The sequenced material came from CD4+ T cells from PBMCs. The receptor was isolated from a man aged 60-69 years in good health and CMV-seronegative. The CDR3 spells CASSLDRGRPEAFF. CDR3 nucleotides: TGTGCCAGCAGCTTGGACAGGGGGCGTCCTGAAGCTTTCTTT.